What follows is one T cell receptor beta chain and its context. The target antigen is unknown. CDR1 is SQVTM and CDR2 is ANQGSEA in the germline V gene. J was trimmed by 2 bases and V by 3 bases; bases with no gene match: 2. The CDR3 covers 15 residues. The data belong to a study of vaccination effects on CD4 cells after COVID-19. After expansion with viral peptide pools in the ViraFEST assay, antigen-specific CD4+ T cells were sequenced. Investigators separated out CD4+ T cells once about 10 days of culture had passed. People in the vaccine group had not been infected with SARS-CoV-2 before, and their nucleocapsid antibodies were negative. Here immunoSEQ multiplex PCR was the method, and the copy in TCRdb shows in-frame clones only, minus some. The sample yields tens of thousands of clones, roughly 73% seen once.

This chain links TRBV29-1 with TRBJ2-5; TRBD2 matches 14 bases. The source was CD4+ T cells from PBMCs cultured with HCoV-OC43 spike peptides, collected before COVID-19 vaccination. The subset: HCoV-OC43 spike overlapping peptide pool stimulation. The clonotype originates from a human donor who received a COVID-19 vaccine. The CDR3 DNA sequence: TGCAGCGTTGAGACTAGCGGGGGGGAACAAGAGACCCAGTACTTC. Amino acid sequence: CSVETSGGEQETQYF.